These 12 T cell receptor beta chains originate from one sample sequenced in a study of T-cell memory formation after mild COVID-19 (dated by TCRdb to the early 2020s). Receptor libraries were prepared by 5' RACE. The sequencing machine was an Illumina NovaSeq 6000. The public sequencing data were trimmed at Q25 with fastp and processed into clonotypes with MiXCR by TCRdb, which kept only in-frame beta chains. Entries that share a CDR3 protein sequence are merged under the most common genes and DNA. The sample contains under 250,000 distinct CDR3 sequences, roughly a tenth of them found a single time. The biggest ten clones account for approximately 2.8% of the sample. Material for sequencing was PBMCs or a T cell subset sorted from them (not recorded which). The receptor source for this set is a young man who had mild COVID-19 (a few samples of this study predate the infection). The sample titles of this study are shuffled in the database, so cell type and time point are left out; the donor was told from shared clones.

This clonotype has only a few counts. The CDR3 reads CASSGQMNTGELFF. The CDR3 bases are TGTGCCAGCAGCGGACAGATGAACACCGGGGAGCTGTTTTTT. This sequence joins TRBV7-2 and TRBJ2-2; D may be TRBD1 (6 bases). V was pared by 5 bases and J by 1 base, with 8 bases between. CDR3 length equals 14 residues. CDR1 and CDR2 from the germline V gene are SGHTA and FQGNSA.

In its sample, this clonotype was seen a few times. CDR3 DNA sequence: TGTGCCAGCAGCTCAGGGACAGATAAACAGCCCCAGCATTTT. Translation: CASSSGTDKQPQHF. This chain connects TRBV7-9 to TRBJ1-5; TRBD1 aligns across 7 bases. V was pared by 4 bases and J by 7 bases, with 7 bases of the junction left unmatched. CDR1 is SEHNR, CDR2 FQNEAQ, per germline (reference sequence). The CDR3 totals 14 residues.

This chain connects TRBV20-1 to TRBJ2-5; no clear D. The CDR3 runs 12 residues. The V end was cut by 4 bases, the J end by 0 bases, with 6 bases between. Germline V gives CDR1 DFQATT, CDR2 SNEGSKA (reference sequence). The CDR3 here is CSAMRHQETQYF. DNA of the CDR3: TGCAGTGCTATGAGACACCAAGAGACCCAGTACTTC.

This clonotype has more than one count but fewer than ten. The chain employs TRBV24-1 and TRBJ2-1, with 12 bases aligning to TRBD2. Looked up from germline, CDR1 is KGHDR and CDR2 is SFDVKD. V dropped 3 bases and J dropped 9; count of bases not matched to a gene: 8. The CDR3 has 16 amino acids. The CDR3 nucleotides read TGTGCCACCAGTGATCCGACTAGCGGGGGCAATGGTGAGCAGTTCTTC. It translates to CATSDPTSGGNGEQFF.

The rearrangement links TRBV11-2 to TRBJ2-2; D perhaps matches TRBD2 (5 bases). Germline V gene sequence: CDR1 SGHAT, CDR2 FQNNGV. The CDR3 covers 17 residues. Trimming pared 2 bases from V and 4 bases from J, leaving 17 bases between. This CDR3 reads CASSLRISPGITGELFF. CDR3 nucleotides: TGTGCCAGCAGCTTAAGGATCTCGCCGGGGATCACCGGGGAGCTGTTTTTT.

Here the CDR3 reads CSARDRGVNTEAFF. Written as DNA, the CDR3 is TGCAGTGCTAGGGACAGGGGAGTGAACACTGAAGCTTTCTTT. The V gene is TRBV20-1, the J gene TRBJ1-1; 9 bases line up with TRBD1. The CDR3 is 14 residues long. Germline assignment: CDR1 DFQATT and CDR2 SNEGSKA (reference sequence). V shed 3 bases, J shed 0 bases, and the junction held 2 bases outside the gene matches.

J is TRBJ2-3 and V is TRBV5-4; D remains ambiguous. The CDR3 extends over 15 amino acids. Germline lookup yields CDR1 SGHNT and CDR2 YYREEE (reference sequence). Trimming took off 5 bases at V and 2 bases at J, with 15 bases between the two ends. For the CDR3, the DNA is TGTGCCAGCAGGAAACCCGGGTCGGACACAGATACGCAGTATTTT. Translating it yields CASRKPGSDTDTQYF. Combining the CDR3 with reference TRBV5-4 and TRBJ2-3 gives the whole variable domain ETGVTQSPTHLIKTRGQQVTLRCSSQSGHNTVSWYQQALGQGPQFIFQYYREEENGRGNFPPRFSGLQFPNYSSELNVNALELDDSALYLCASRKPGSDTDTQYFGPGTRLTVL.

This clonotype was seen only a few times. The V gene is TRBV28, the J gene TRBJ2-7; 7 bases agree with TRBD1. CDR1 and CDR2 from the germline V gene are MDHEN and SYDVKM. The J segment lost 1 base and the V segment lost 7 bases, leaving 4 bases of the junction unmatched. The CDR3 sequence is 13 residues long. The CDR3 protein is CASKGTESYEQYV. The CDR3, as DNA: TGTGCCAGCAAGGGGACAGAATCCTACGAGCAGTACGTC.

This clonotype was counted only a few times. This chain joins TRBV24-1 and TRBJ1-1, with unresolved D. The germline V gene encodes CDR1 KGHDR and CDR2 SFDVKD. CDR3 length: 18 residues. Deletions cut 0 bases from V and 1 base from J, with 17 bases between. The CDR3 loop reads CATSDLTPEVVGNTEAFF. In DNA form, the CDR3 reads TGTGCCACCAGTGATTTGACTCCGGAGGTAGTAGGGAACACTGAAGCTTTCTTT.

This clonotype was counted between two and nine times. The rearrangement uses TRBV3-1 and TRBJ2-7; D remains ambiguous. The CDR3 totals 14 residues. CDR1 and CDR2 (germline): LGHDT, YNNKEL (reference sequence). The V gene lost 1 base and the J gene lost 2 bases, with 9 bases spanning the gap. This CDR3 reads CASSQVVSTYEQYF. CDR3 nucleotide sequence: TGTGCCAGCAGCCAAGTCGTCAGTACCTACGAGCAGTACTTC.

In its sample, this clonotype was seen a few times. The CDR3: CASSRGLPDTQYF. The CDR3 nucleotides read TGTGCCAGTTCCAGGGGGTTGCCAGATACGCAGTATTTT. This chain links TRBV19 with TRBJ2-3; 7 bases agree with TRBD1. The CDR3 runs to 13 residues. The trim removed 8 bases at V and 4 bases at J, leaving 6 bases unmatched. CDR1 is LNHDA, CDR2 SQIVND, per germline (reference sequence).

The chain links TRBV18 to TRBJ1-6, with D unclear. V lost 2 bases, J lost 9 bases, and 8 bases lay in between. Germline V gene lookup returns CDR1 KGHSH and CDR2 LQKENI. The CDR3 spans 13 residues. The CDR3 here is CASSPDRPSPLHF. CDR3 nucleotide sequence: TGTGCCAGCTCACCAGATCGCCCTTCACCCCTCCACTTT.